The 28 T cell receptor beta chains given below trace back to one sample, sequenced in a study of blood T cell repertoires in COVID-19. The method was immunoSEQ multiplex PCR; TCRdb's version includes in-frame clones alone and lacks a portion of them. The table shows roughly 250,000 clones, with under 85% occurring only once. Specimen: peripheral blood. Receptors originate from a human donor in a cohort sampled during active COVID-19.

The chain links TRBV5-6 to TRBJ2-7; D is possibly TRBD1 (6 bases). The V gene's germline CDR1 is SGHDT and CDR2 YYEEEE. The germline V and J ends were trimmed by 4 bases and 2 bases, with 10 bases remaining between them. This CDR3 comprises 13 residues. CDR3 residues: CASSLDRAYEQYF. The DNA for the CDR3 is TGTGCCAGCAGCCTGGACAGAGCCTACGAGCAGTACTTC.

This chain links TRBV18 with TRBJ2-1, with TRBD2 identical over 12 bases. This CDR3 spans 16 amino acids. The ends lost 4 bases at V and 5 bases at J; junction bases unmatched: 6. CDR1 is KGHSH and CDR2 is LQKENI in the germline V gene. Here the CDR3 reads CASSRSTSGSHNEQFF. The CDR3 coding sequence is TGTGCCAGCTCACGATCGACTAGCGGGAGCCACAATGAGCAGTTCTTC. Full variable domain (remainder filled in from reference TRBV18 and TRBJ2-1): NAGVMQNPRHLVRRRGQEARLRCSPMKGHSHVYWYRQLPEEGLKFMVYLQKENIIDESGMPKERFSAEFPKEGPSILRIQQVVRGDSAAYFCASSRSTSGSHNEQFFGPGTRLTVL.

There are a few counts of this clone. J is TRBJ2-3 and V is TRBV11-3; 7 bases agree with TRBD2. Germline CDR1 is SGHNT and CDR2 is YENEEA. The CDR3 contains 16 residues. V shed 1 base, J shed 4 bases, and the junction held 8 bases outside the gene matches. The CDR3 nucleotides read TGTGCCAGCAGCTTAGGGGGCGGCGGGGGATCAGATACGCAGTATTTT. It encodes CASSLGGGGGSDTQYF. The variable domain in full, with the rest retrieved from reference TRBV11-3 and TRBJ2-3, is EAGVVQSPRYKIIEKKQPVAFWCNPISGHNTLYWYLQNLGQGPELLIRYENEEAVDDSQLPKDRFSAERLKGVDSTLKIQPAELGDSAVYLCASSLGGGGGSDTQYFGPGTRLTVL.

This clone has a single count. The chain joins TRBV18 to TRBJ1-3; D is undetermined. This CDR3 has 13 amino acids. With 3 bases removed from V and 4 bases from J, the gap between germline ends came to 7 bases. Germline assignment: CDR1 KGHSH and CDR2 LQKENI. The CDR3 coding sequence is TGTGCCAGCTCACCCCCTACCGGAAACACCATATATTTT. Its protein is CASSPPTGNTIYF.

This chain joins TRBV7-9 and TRBJ1-5, with 8 bases matching TRBD1. CDR1 is SEHNR, CDR2 FQNEAQ, per germline (reference sequence). The V segment lost 5 bases and the J segment 6 bases; nucleotides outside the gene matches: 9. CDR3 size: 15 residues. In nucleotides, the CDR3 is TGTGCCAGCAGCACCGGACAGGGATCGGTTCAGCCCCAGCATTTT. Protein sequence: CASSTGQGSVQPQHF.

The chain joins TRBV7-9 to TRBJ2-5, with D possibly being TRBD2 (5 bases). Trimming pared 5 bases from V and 2 bases from J, leaving 9 bases between. CDR1 and CDR2 from the germline V gene are SEHNR and FQNEAQ (reference sequence). The CDR3 covers 13 residues. CDR3 DNA sequence: TGTGCCAGCAGCACCGGGGAACAAGAGACCCAGTACTTC. Encoded protein: CASSTGEQETQYF.

The chain joins TRBV10-1 to TRBJ2-7; TRBD2 is a possible D gene (6 bases). This CDR3 has 13 residues. The V end was cut by 4 bases, the J end by 4 bases, with 11 bases between. Germline-derived CDR1 and CDR2 are WNHNN and SYGVQD (reference sequence). The CDR3 spells CASSAGLKYEQYF. The CDR3 nucleotides are TGCGCCAGCAGTGCGGGACTTAAATACGAGCAGTACTTC.

The V and J genes are TRBV5-6 and TRBJ1-6, with 9 bases matching TRBD1. CDR1 and CDR2 (germline): SGHDT, YYEEEE. V was pared by 2 bases and J by 6 bases, with 6 bases of the junction left unmatched. The CDR3 sequence is 16 residues long. CDR3 amino acids: CASSLQGAGGNSPLHF. The CDR3, as DNA: TGTGCCAGCAGCTTACAGGGGGCCGGTGGTAATTCACCCCTCCACTTT.

V usage is TRBV5-6 and J usage is TRBJ1-4; D gene ambiguous. Germline V gene sequence: CDR1 SGHDT, CDR2 YYEEEE. V was shortened by 0 bases and J by 5 bases, with 8 bases between the two germline ends. The CDR3 contains 14 residues. CDR3 coding DNA: TGTGCCAGCAGCTTGGGGCGGATCAATGAAAAACTGTTTTTT. Protein: CASSLGRINEKLFF.

The chain couples TRBV7-9 to TRBJ1-4; a weak D match, TRBD1 (6 bases). This CDR3 contains 14 residues. Trimming shortened V by 5 bases and J by 5 bases, and 12 bases separated the two germline ends. The germline gives CDR1 SEHNR, CDR2 FQNEAQ (reference sequence). CDR3 sequence: CASSRAGANEKLFF. The CDR3, as DNA: TGTGCCAGCAGCCGGGCGGGGGCGAATGAAAAACTGTTTTTT.

CDR3 DNA sequence: TGTGCCAGCAGCCAGACACCGAACACTGAAGCTTTCTTT. Translated, it gives CASSQTPNTEAFF. The chain recombines TRBV6-5 with TRBJ1-1, with unresolved D. The CDR3 is 13 amino acids. Trimming took off 6 bases at V and 1 base at J, with 9 bases between the two ends. Germline-derived CDR1 and CDR2 are MNHEY and SVGAGI.

This clone was seen only once. The V and J genes are TRBV27 and TRBJ1-1; 7 bases are shared with TRBD1. The trim removed 6 bases at V and 9 bases at J, leaving 10 bases unmatched. Germline V gene lookup returns CDR1 MNHEY and CDR2 SMNVEV (reference sequence). The CDR3 is made up of 13 amino acids. The CDR3 loop is CASSSPGQWKAFF. The CDR3 nucleotides read TGTGCCAGCAGCTCTCCGGGACAGTGGAAAGCTTTCTTT.

This clone was counted a few times. This chain connects TRBV19 to TRBJ2-6; D might be TRBD1 (5 bases). Between the trimmed V and J ends, which lost 5 bases and 0 bases, there was a span of 8 bases. The germline V gene has CDR1 LNHDA and CDR2 SQIVND (reference sequence). This CDR3 contains 15 residues. DNA of the CDR3: TGTGCCAGTAGTGTACAGGACTCTGGGGCCAACGTCCTGACTTTC. Amino acids: CASSVQDSGANVLTF. Variable domain in full (rest from reference TRBV19 and TRBJ2-6): DGGITQSPKYLFRKEGQNVTLSCEQNLNHDAMYWYRQDPGQGLRLIYYSQIVNDFQKGDIAEGYSVSREKKESFPLTVTSAQKNPTAFYLCASSVQDSGANVLTFGAGSRLTVL.

This clone was counted a few times. The chain couples TRBV19 to TRBJ1-5; D uncertain. The CDR3 consists of 17 residues. V lost 5 bases, J lost 1 base, and 18 bases lay in between. Germline V gene lookup returns CDR1 LNHDA and CDR2 SQIVND (reference sequence). This CDR3 is CASSLRPGRGSNQPQHF. The DNA of the CDR3 is TGTGCCAGTAGTCTGAGACCGGGTCGCGGAAGCAATCAGCCCCAGCATTTT. Full variable domain (rest looked up from reference TRBV19 and TRBJ1-5): DGGITQSPKYLFRKEGQNVTLSCEQNLNHDAMYWYRQDPGQGLRLIYYSQIVNDFQKGDIAEGYSVSREKKESFPLTVTSAQKNPTAFYLCASSLRPGRGSNQPQHFGDGTRLSIL.

Only one count was recorded for this clone. This rearrangement joins TRBV6-6 to TRBJ2-1; tentative D call: TRBD2 (5 bases). With 5 bases removed from V and 15 bases from J, the gap between germline ends came to 20 bases. The CDR3 runs 13 residues. Germline V gene sequence: CDR1 MNHNY, CDR2 SVGAGI (reference sequence). CDR3 nucleotide sequence: TGTGCCAGCAGTGACGGACGTGGGGAGCCCGGGTTCTTC. Its translation is CASSDGRGEPGFF.

The rearrangement uses TRBV24-1 and TRBJ1-1, with TRBD1 identical over 8 bases. The germline CDR1 and CDR2 sequences are KGHDR and SFDVKD. V gave up 4 bases and J gave up 6 bases; unmatched junction bases: 9. This CDR3 has 15 residues. The CDR3 spells CATSERGRGLAEAFF. CDR3 in DNA: TGTGCCACCAGTGAACGCGGCAGGGGGCTCGCTGAAGCTTTCTTT.

The chain is built from TRBV29-1 and TRBJ2-7; D is undetermined. Germline CDR1 SQVTM, CDR2 ANQGSEA. The V gene lost 6 bases and the J gene lost 4 bases, with 10 bases spanning the gap. CDR3 size: 11 residues. This chain's CDR3 is CSVVAEYEQYF. CDR3 coding DNA: TGCAGCGTCGTAGCAGAATACGAGCAGTACTTC.

The chain employs TRBV4-2 and TRBJ1-2; D perhaps matches TRBD1 (5 bases). The length of the CDR3 is 15 residues. Germline CDR1 and CDR2: LGHNA and YNFKEQ. V lost 4 bases, J lost 0 bases, and 12 bases lay in between. Here the CDR3 reads CASSPGHGSNYGYTF. The CDR3 coding sequence is TGTGCCAGCAGCCCCGGACACGGGTCTAACTATGGCTACACCTTC.

The chain carries TRBV24-1 and TRBJ2-7, with D unresolved. V lost 5 bases to trimming and J lost 9 bases, with 16 bases between them. CDR3 length: 13 amino acids. Per germline, CDR1 KGHDR and CDR2 SFDVKD. The CDR3 nucleotides are TGTGCCACCAGTGCTGGGTTGAGGAGCCTGCAGTACTTC. Protein product: CATSAGLRSLQYF.

This chain uses TRBV4-1 with TRBJ1-2, with D possibly TRBD1 on 5 matching bases. Trimming took off 1 base at V and 5 bases at J, with 8 bases between the two ends. Per the germline V gene, CDR1 is MGHRA and CDR2 is YSYEKL. The CDR3 runs to 13 residues. Here the CDR3 DNA reads TGCGCCAGCAGCCAAGGCAGGGCTTATGGCTACACCTTC. Its translation is CASSQGRAYGYTF.

The chain recombines TRBV5-4 with TRBJ2-1, with a weak D call TRBD2 (5 bases). Germline V CDR1 and CDR2: SGHNT, YYREEE (reference sequence). V dropped 4 bases and J dropped 8 bases, with 25 bases sitting between them. This CDR3 has 17 amino acids. The CDR3 DNA follows: TGTGCCAGCAGCCACCCGACATCGGGTGGAGGTATGGATGAGCAGTTCTTC. Translating it yields CASSHPTSGGGMDEQFF.

V usage is TRBV10-3 and J usage is TRBJ2-2, with D possibly matching TRBD2 (5 bases). Per germline, CDR1 ENHRY and CDR2 SYGVKD. V lost 9 bases and J lost 5, with 13 bases in between. CDR3 length equals 13 residues. This CDR3 is CAIHMPGTGELFF. CDR3 nucleotide sequence: TGTGCCATTCACATGCCGGGGACCGGGGAGCTGTTTTTT.

This chain uses TRBV19 with TRBJ2-7, with 8 bases that match TRBD1. There are 15 residues in the CDR3. Germline V gene data show CDR1 as LNHDA and CDR2 as SQIVND (reference sequence). With V trimmed by 10 bases and J by 3 bases, 14 bases remained unmatched. In nucleotides, the CDR3 is TGTGCCACCTCATCAGGACAGGGAGAGGTCTACGAGCAGTACTTC. This sequence encodes CATSSGQGEVYEQYF.

The chain couples TRBV19 to TRBJ2-7; tentative D call: TRBD1 (5 bases). Between the trimmed V and J ends, which lost 3 bases and 5 bases, there was a span of 17 bases. There are 15 residues in the CDR3. Germline CDR1 LNHDA, CDR2 SQIVND (reference sequence). CDR3 region: CASSINSRGADEQYF. For the CDR3, the DNA is TGTGCCAGTAGTATTAACTCTAGGGGCGCGGACGAGCAGTACTTC.

The V gene is TRBV6-6, the J gene TRBJ1-6; TRBD1 matches at 7 bases. The germline CDR1 and CDR2 sequences are MNHNY and SVGAGI (reference sequence). This CDR3 has 13 residues. V was pared by 6 bases and J by 5 bases, with 1 base of the junction left unmatched. The CDR3 region is CASRGQNNSPLHF. CDR3 sequence (DNA): TGTGCCAGCAGGGGACAGAATAATTCACCCCTCCACTTT.

The genes are TRBV11-3 and TRBJ2-5; 7 bases are a match to TRBD2. The V and J ends lost 5 bases and 2 bases, in that order; junction bases with no gene match: 20. The germline CDR1 and CDR2 sequences are SGHNT and YENEEA. This CDR3 contains 19 residues. CDR3 nucleotide sequence: TGTGCCAGCAGCCCTGGCCAGCTCTTTGGGGGGGGAGGTCAAGAGACCCAGTACTTC. This translates into CASSPGQLFGGGGQETQYF.

The chain links TRBV6-6 to TRBJ1-3, with D possibly TRBD1 on 5 matching bases. The germline gives CDR1 MNHNY, CDR2 SVGAGI (reference sequence). The CDR3 is 12 residues long. Deletions cut 4 bases from V and 6 bases from J, with 7 bases between. The CDR3 loop reads CASSSTVNTIYF. CDR3 DNA: TGTGCCAGCAGTTCGACAGTAAACACCATATATTTT.

The rearrangement joins TRBV7-9 to TRBJ1-1, with 7 bases lining up with TRBD1. CDR1 is SEHNR and CDR2 is FQNEAQ in the germline V gene (reference sequence). This CDR3 is built from 14 residues. V gave up 1 base and J gave up 3 bases; unmatched junction bases: 2. The CDR3 DNA reads as TGTGCCAGCAGCTTAGAGGGGGCCCACACTGAAGCTTTCTTT. Translation gives CASSLEGAHTEAFF. Based on the CDR3 plus reference TRBV7-9 and TRBJ1-1, the full variable domain is DTGVSQNPRHKITKRGQNVTFRCDPISEHNRLYWYRQTLGQGPEFLTYFQNEAQLEKSRLLSDRFSAERPKGSFSTLEIQRTEQGDSAMYLCASSLEGAHTEAFFGQGTRLTVV.